This T cell receptor (beta chain) appears in the sequencing data of a study of CD8+ T cells in alopecia areata. This clone has just a few counts. Extraction of RNA preceded its reverse transcription into cDNA, which served as the sequencing template. Method: immunoSEQ multiplex PCR; TCRdb's copy keeps in-frame clones and lacks some. Of hundreds of thousands of clones listed, under 80% are singletons. The V gene lost 3 bases and the J gene lost 0 bases, with 14 bases spanning the gap. CDR1 is SGHVS, CDR2 FQNEAQ, per germline. The CDR3 consists of 17 residues. V gene TRBV7-8 combines with J gene TRBJ2-2, with D maybe TRBD2 (6 bases). The receptor was derived from a human donor with alopecia areata. Source: CD4+ T cells sorted from blood, taken at week 0. The CDR3 coding sequence is TGTGCCAGCAGCTTTGATGAAAGGACTACGAACACCGGGGAGCTGTTTTTT. Translation gives CASSFDERTTNTGELFF. Using reference TRBV7-8 and TRBJ2-2 for the parts outside the CDR3, the full variable domain is GAGVSQSPRYKVAKRGQDVALRCDPISGHVSLFWYQQALGQGPEFLTYFQNEAQLDKSGLPSDRFFAERPEGSVSTLKIQRTQQEDSAVYLCASSFDERTTNTGELFFGEGSRLTVL.